One and the same sample provided the 27 T cell receptor beta chains below, sequenced in a study of regulatory T cells in long-lasting Graves disease. Time point here: persistent/refractory GD, antithyroid drugs over 5 years with positive TRAb. Following extraction of RNA from PBMCs, that RNA was used to make the TCR library. Sequencing libraries for TCR beta were prepared with iRepertoire HTBI primers and Arm-PCR of CDR3 regions. TCRdb used MiXCR to reprocess the multiplex PCR reads, holding one entry per CDR3 protein. The table lists around 450,000 distinct CDR3 sequences, 20% to 25% of them singletons, with roughly 7.1% in the top ten. The starting material was peripheral blood mononuclear cells (PBMCs), obtained when the disease was refractory, from a patient treated with antithyroid drugs. These receptors all come from a female donor with Graves disease.

Regarding this clonotype: Only one base separates this from a far larger clonotype, so it likely reflects a read error. The chain is built from TRBV6-6 and TRBJ2-6; D is perhaps TRBD2 (5 bases). The CDR3 length is 18 residues. Germline CDR1 is MNHNY and CDR2 is SVGAGI (reference sequence). The CDR3 loop is CANSYSSGSLPGANVLTF. DNA for the CDR3: TGTGCCAACAGTTACTCGAGCGGTTCTTTGCCTGGGGCCAACGTCCTGACTTTC.

With regard to this clonotype: This may come from a read error, since a much larger clone is one base off. V and J are TRBV6-1 and TRBJ2-7; D gene ambiguous. CDR3 length: 12 residues. Trimming removed 10 bases from V and 6 bases from J, with 16 bases in between. Germline V gives CDR1 MNHNS, CDR2 SASEGT. Here the CDR3 reads CATGHQHSEQYF. The CDR3 DNA sequence: TGTGCCACCGGGCATCAACACTCCGAGCAGTACTTC.

This clonotype was counted many times. The chain recombines TRBV19 with TRBJ1-1, with TRBD1 matching over 9 bases. V was pared by 4 bases and J by 5 bases, with 5 bases of the junction left unmatched. Germline V CDR1 and CDR2: LNHDA, SQIVND (reference sequence). The CDR3 runs 14 residues. The chain's CDR3 is CASSNGQGRTEAFF. For the CDR3, the DNA is TGTGCCAGTAGTAACGGACAGGGGAGGACTGAAGCTTTCTTT.

This clonotype was recorded at least ten times. CDR3 DNA sequence: TGCAGTGCTAGTCCGAGGAACGAGCAGTACTTC. This codes for CSASPRNEQYF. This chain links TRBV20-1 with TRBJ2-7, with D uncertain. The CDR3 extends over 11 amino acids. Germline V gene sequence: CDR1 DFQATT, CDR2 SNEGSKA (reference sequence). With 3 bases removed from V and 5 bases from J, the gap between germline ends came to 8 bases.

This clonotype was detected only a few times. V gene TRBV4-1 combines with J gene TRBJ1-4; perhaps TRBD1 as D (5 bases). The germline V gene has CDR1 MGHRA and CDR2 YSYEKL. The CDR3 consists of 14 residues. V lost 3 bases to trimming and J lost 5 bases, with 10 bases between them. The CDR3 sequence: CASSHFRGNEKLFF. The CDR3 coding sequence is TGCGCCAGCAGCCATTTTCGGGGGAATGAAAAACTGTTTTTT.

The sample holds a few counts of this clonotype. The chain joins TRBV12-3 or TRBV12-4 to TRBJ1-5; TRBD1 matches at 7 bases. V lost 0 bases to trimming and J lost 6 bases; unmatched junction nucleotides: 8. The CDR3 runs to 16 residues. DNA of the CDR3: TGTGCCAGCAGTTTAGCTCCCTCAGGGGGGGGTCAGCCCCAGCATTTT. Translated: CASSLAPSGGGQPQHF.

This clonotype was recorded at least ten times. The V call is TRBV6-9, the J call TRBJ2-2, with 8 bases matching TRBD2. After removal of 2 bases from V and 8 bases from J, the junction contained 7 bases not matched to a gene. This CDR3 spans 15 amino acids. Germline V lookup: CDR1 MNHGY, CDR2 SVAAGI. The CDR3 coding sequence is TGTGCCAGCAGTTATCGGGCAGGCGGGAGGGGGGAGCTGTTTTTT. It specifies CASSYRAGGRGELFF.

V usage is TRBV12-3 or TRBV12-4 and J usage is TRBJ2-7; 9 bases line up with TRBD2. The CDR3 contains 15 residues. After removal of 3 bases from V and 1 base from J, the junction contained 4 bases not matched to a gene. The chain's CDR3 is CASSFSGGPSYEQYF. The CDR3 DNA reads TGTGCCAGCAGTTTTAGCGGGGGTCCTTCCTACGAGCAGTACTTC.

V gene TRBV7-9 combines with J gene TRBJ2-2; 9 nucleotides line up with TRBD2. V lost 2 bases and J lost 3; bases outside the gene matches: 7. This CDR3 region has 17 residues. From germline, CDR1 is SEHNR and CDR2 FQNEAQ (reference sequence). The CDR3 DNA reads as TGTGCCAGCAGCTTAATAGAGATAGCGGGAGACACCGGGGAGCTGTTTTTT. Its protein is CASSLIEIAGDTGELFF.

This clonotype has ten or more counts. The chain couples TRBV11-3 to TRBJ2-5; 16 bases are a match to TRBD2. V gave up 2 bases and J gave up 4 bases; unmatched junction bases: 19. Germline CDR1 and CDR2: SGHNT and YENEEA. The CDR3 has 22 amino acids. The CDR3, as DNA: TGTGCCAGCAGCTTAAGCTACACCGGGACTAGCGGGAGGGTCGGCAATGTAGAGACCCAGTACTTC. It codes for CASSLSYTGTSGRVGNVETQYF.

Only a few counts were recorded for this clonotype. A much larger clonotype is one base distant, so this may be a read error. This chain connects TRBV27 to TRBJ1-6; D is perhaps TRBD1 (6 bases). From germline, CDR1 is MNHEY and CDR2 SMNVEV (reference sequence). The length of the CDR3 is 15 residues. The CDR3 DNA reads as TGTGCCAGCAGTTTGTCTCAGGGGATTCAATCACCCCCCCACTTT. As protein: CASSLSQGIQSPPHF.

The chain joins TRBV20-1 to TRBJ2-3, with D unclear. The CDR3 has 19 amino acids. Trimming removed 0 bases at V and 2 bases at J, with 24 bases between. CDR1 is DFQATT and CDR2 is SNEGSKA in the germline V gene (reference sequence). CDR3 sequence: CSARDFWPGGGLYTDTQYF. CDR3 DNA sequence: TGCAGTGCTAGAGATTTCTGGCCGGGTGGCGGTCTGTACACAGATACGCAGTATTTT.

The chain couples TRBV10-3 to TRBJ2-7; TRBD2 matches at 8 bases. V was pared by 3 bases and J by 6 bases, with 7 bases of the junction left unmatched. CDR1 and CDR2 from the germline V gene are ENHRY and SYGVKD. The CDR3 has 14 amino acids. The CDR3 DNA sequence: TGTGCCATCAGTGATAAGCGGGAGTCAGTCGAGCAGTACTTC. Translation: CAISDKRESVEQYF.

The chain couples TRBV7-3 to TRBJ1-1, with D possibly matching TRBD1 (5 bases). Trimming pared 5 bases from V and 5 bases from J, leaving 12 bases between. This CDR3 region has 13 residues. CDR1 SGHTA and CDR2 FQGTGA come from the germline V gene. The CDR3 sequence: CASSPFQGTEAFF. In DNA form, the CDR3 reads TGTGCCAGCAGCCCCTTCCAGGGTACTGAAGCTTTCTTT.

This clonotype was detected ten times or more. This sequence joins TRBV28 and TRBJ1-2; 7 bases are a match to TRBD1. Germline CDR1 and CDR2: MDHEN and SYDVKM. The CDR3 is made up of 14 amino acids. Germline trimming cut 4 bases from V and 12 bases from J; bases unmatched to any gene: 14. The CDR3 DNA follows: TGTGCCAGCAGTTCCCCTCAGTCCGGACAGGCTGACACCTTC. Its protein product is CASSSPQSGQADTF.

The chain combines TRBV13 with TRBJ2-7; 11 bases align to TRBD2. Germline lookup yields CDR1 PRHDT and CDR2 FYEKMQ (reference sequence). The CDR3 is made up of 16 amino acids. The J segment lost 2 bases and the V segment lost 4 bases, leaving 7 bases of the junction unmatched. CDR3 nucleotides: TGTGCCAGCAGCTCACTAGCGGGAGACAGCCCCTACGAGCAGTACTTC. It encodes CASSSLAGDSPYEQYF.

The J gene is TRBJ1-5, the V gene TRBV28, with D possibly matching TRBD1 (5 bases). The germline V gene has CDR1 MDHEN and CDR2 SYDVKM. Trimming pared 8 bases from V and 1 base from J, leaving 18 bases between. The CDR3 extends over 16 amino acids. The CDR3 here is CASGRENSWSNQPQHF. As DNA, the CDR3 is TGTGCCAGCGGCAGGGAGAACTCATGGAGCAATCAGCCCCAGCATTTT.

Only a few counts were recorded for this clonotype. The genes are TRBV11-3 and TRBJ2-3; 9 bases agree with TRBD2. Per the germline V gene, CDR1 is SGHNT and CDR2 is YENEEA. The CDR3 is 15 residues long. The V gene end was trimmed by 6 bases and the J gene end by 0 bases; junction bases not matched to a gene: 4. CDR3 coding DNA: TGTGCCAGCAGGACTAGCGGATCTAGCACAGATACGCAGTATTTT. This gives the protein CASRTSGSSTDTQYF.

This clonotype showed up many times. The chain carries TRBV11-2 and TRBJ1-2, with a weak D call TRBD1 (6 bases). The CDR3 sequence is 13 residues long. Trimming stripped 2 bases from V and 4 bases from J, with 8 bases between. The germline CDR1 and CDR2 sequences are SGHAT and FQNNGV. Here the CDR3 reads CASSLSGAYGYTF. The CDR3 DNA reads as TGTGCCAGCAGCTTATCGGGGGCCTATGGCTACACCTTC.

This clonotype was counted at least ten times. The chain joins TRBV20-1 to TRBJ2-4; 7 bases match TRBD2. Germline values: CDR1 DFQATT, CDR2 SNEGSKA (reference sequence). CDR3 length equals 15 residues. Trimming removed 6 bases from V and 0 bases from J; junction bases left unmatched: 8. The CDR3 protein is CSAQAGPLAKNIQYF. CDR3 DNA: TGCAGTGCCCAAGCGGGGCCGCTAGCCAAAAACATTCAGTACTTC.

A few counts support this clonotype. V gene TRBV9 combines with J gene TRBJ1-5; no firm D call. The CDR3 is 14 amino acids. Germline CDR1 SGDLS, CDR2 YYNGEE. Trimming left V 0 bases short and J 1 base short, with 5 bases between. CDR3 amino acids: CASSVGPSNQPQHF. The CDR3 nucleotides are TGTGCCAGCAGCGTAGGGCCGAGCAATCAGCCCCAGCATTTT.

This clonotype turned up a few times. The rearrangement links TRBV6-1 to TRBJ2-2, with D possibly TRBD2 on 5 matching bases. CDR3 length equals 15 residues. V lost 5 bases and J 4 bases, leaving 14 bases between the germline ends. Germline lookup yields CDR1 MNHNS and CDR2 SASEGT. The CDR3 DNA reads as TGTGCCAGCAGTCAAACCGTTCGGGGCACCGGGGAGCTGTTTTTT. Residues: CASSQTVRGTGELFF.

This clonotype has at least ten counts. V is TRBV28 and J is TRBJ2-7; D is unclear. Per germline, CDR1 MDHEN and CDR2 SYDVKM. The germline V and J ends were trimmed by 3 bases and 4 bases, with 7 bases remaining between them. CDR3 length: 12 amino acids. CDR3 region: CASSLKGYEQYF. CDR3 nucleotides: TGTGCCAGCAGTTTGAAGGGTTACGAGCAGTACTTC. The complete variable domain, with remaining parts taken from reference TRBV28 and TRBJ2-7, reads DVKVTQSSRYLVKRTGEKVFLECVQDMDHENMFWYRQDPGLGLRLIYFSYDVKMKEKGDIPEGYSVSREKKERFSLILESASTNQTSMYLCASSLKGYEQYFGPGTRLTVT.

This clonotype was detected ten times or more. The genes are TRBV27 and TRBJ1-1, with D unresolved. The CDR3 extends over 12 amino acids. The germline V gene encodes CDR1 MNHEY and CDR2 SMNVEV (reference sequence). V lost 6 bases to trimming and J lost 4 bases, with 9 bases between them. CDR3: CASRGSGTEAFF. The CDR3 coding sequence is TGTGCCAGCAGAGGGTCAGGCACTGAAGCTTTCTTT.

The gene calls are TRBV12-3 or TRBV12-4 and TRBJ2-7, with unresolved D. V lost 5 bases to trimming and J lost 6 bases, with 14 bases between them. CDR3 size: 13 residues. Here the CDR3 DNA reads TGTGCCAGCAGTCCCGGTCAGGTATCCGAGCAGTACTTC. Encoded protein: CASSPGQVSEQYF.

The chain combines TRBV7-2 with TRBJ2-2; D possibly corresponds to TRBD2 (7 bases). The V and J ends lost 1 base and 4 bases respectively, with 13 bases between them. The CDR3 spans 16 residues. Germline-derived CDR1 and CDR2 are SGHTA and FQGNSA. This CDR3 is CASSLVGGGRTGELFF. CDR3 sequence (DNA): TGTGCCAGCAGCTTAGTTGGCGGGGGCCGCACCGGGGAGCTGTTTTTT.

In this sample, this clonotype turned up many times. CDR3 coding DNA: TGTGCCAGCAGCCCCGGGACAGGGGTCTACGAGCAGTACTTC. It yields the protein CASSPGTGVYEQYF. The chain couples TRBV28 to TRBJ2-7; 10 bases map to TRBD1. The CDR3 totals 14 residues. After removal of 6 bases from V and 3 bases from J, the junction contained 5 bases not matched to a gene. From germline, CDR1 is MDHEN and CDR2 SYDVKM.